This is a list of T cell receptor beta chains from one sample in a study of blood T cell repertoires in COVID-19. Method: immunoSEQ multiplex PCR; TCRdb's copy keeps in-frame clones and lacks some. The sample consists of 100,000 to 150,000 clones, approximately 90% of them appearing once. The specimen was peripheral blood. These receptors originate from a woman aged 80 or over with acute or convalescent COVID-19. Each CDR3 is given with its conserved first and last residue. The D gene is left open where the match is weak. Size values are once, few and many counts, or a class for expanded clones, and some rows have none.

TRBJ1-3 | TRBV4-1 | TRBD1 | few | TGCGCCAGCAGCAAGGACAGGGCTGCTGGAAACACCATATATTTT | CASSKDRAAGNTIYF
TRBJ1-1 | TRBV5-1 | TRBD1 | NA | TGCGCCAGCAGCTTGGTGGGGACAGGGGTGTCGGCTGAAGCTTTCTTT | CASSLVGTGVSAEAFF
TRBJ1-1 | TRBV4-2 | NA | NA | TGTGCCAGCAGCCAAGATCCAGTCGGGTTAACTTTCTTT | CASSQDPVGLTFF
TRBJ2-1 | TRBV5-1 | TRBD2 | NA | TGCGCCAGCAGCTGGCTCCCGACTAGCGGGGACTCCTACAATGAGCAGTTCTTC | CASSWLPTSGDSYNEQFF
TRBJ1-6 | TRBV6-1 | NA | NA | TGTGCCAGCAGTGAAGCTTTGACAGGTAGCTCCTATAATTCACCCCTCCACTTT | CASSEALTGSSYNSPLHF
TRBJ2-3 | TRBV10-3 | NA | few | TGTGCCATAGCAGGGAGCACAGATACGCAGTATTTT | CAIAGSTDTQYF
TRBJ2-7 | TRBV20-1 | NA | NA | TGCAGTGCTTCCAACTACGAGCAGTACTTC | CSASNYEQYF
TRBJ2-1 | TRBV19 | NA | NA | TGTGCCAGTAGTATAGTTCCAGGACAAAACAATGAGCAGTTCTTC | CASSIVPGQNNEQFF
TRBJ1-2 | TRBV9 | NA | NA | TGTGCCAGCAGCGTGGGTGCCAGGGTGGGCTATGGCTACACCTTC | CASSVGARVGYGYTF
TRBJ1-2 | TRBV5-6 | NA | once | TGTGCCAGCAGGCCCCTTACAGGGTTCTATGGCTACACCTTC | CASRPLTGFYGYTF
TRBJ2-7 | TRBV9 | TRBD1 | NA | TGTGCCAGCAGCGTAGACCCCGGGGACAGGGGGCGTAACGAGCAGTACTTC | CASSVDPGDRGRNEQYF
TRBJ2-1 | TRBV6-2/TRBV6-3 | TRBD1 | NA | TGTGCCAGCAGTTATCGGTTTGAGGCATGGTTGTCGGACAGGGATCCCAATGAGCAGTTCTTC | CASSYRFEAWLSDRDPNEQFF
TRBJ2-7 | TRBV7-2 | NA | NA | TGTGCCAGCAGTCTTAAATCCGAGGGTGGCTACGAGCAGTACTTC | CASSLKSEGGYEQYF
TRBJ2-1 | TRBV7-9 | NA | NA | TGTGCCAGCAGCTTACTCTCCGGGGTCAACAATGAGCAGTTCTTC | CASSLLSGVNNEQFF
TRBJ2-5 | TRBV5-1 | NA | NA | TGCGCCAGCAGCTTGCAGGGCGTAGAGACCCAGTACTTC | CASSLQGVETQYF
TRBJ2-7 | TRBV4-3 | NA | once | TGCGCCAGCAGCCAAGGGGTGACACCCTCCTACGAGCAGTACTTC | CASSQGVTPSYEQYF
TRBJ2-2 | TRBV18 | TRBD1 | NA | TGTGCCAGCTCACCTGGGACAGGGTCCGCCGGGGAGCTGTTTTTT | CASSPGTGSAGELFF
TRBJ1-4 | TRBV28 | NA | NA | TGTGCCAGCAGTTCGGGGGGGCAAGCTAATGAAAAACTGTTTTTT | CASSSGGQANEKLFF
TRBJ2-7 | TRBV4-3 | NA | NA | TGCGCCAGCAGCCAAGGCGGGGCTAGTCAATCCTACGAGCAGTACTTC | CASSQGGASQSYEQYF
TRBJ2-1 | TRBV4-3 | NA | NA | TGCGCCAGCAGCCAACACGGAGGGAGCTCCTACAATGAGCAGTTCTTC | CASSQHGGSSYNEQFF
TRBJ1-5 | TRBV3-1/TRBV3-2 | TRBD1 | NA | TGTGCCAGCAGCGGCGGGACAGGGAGCCAGCCCCAGCATTTT | CASSGGTGSQPQHF
TRBJ1-5 | TRBV19 | NA | once | TGTGCCAGTAGTATAGATAGTTCGAAAAGGGCAGGGAGCAATCAGCCCCAGCATTTT | CASSIDSSKRAGSNQPQHF
TRBJ2-5 | TRBV5-4 | TRBD2 | NA | TGTGCCAGCAGCCCCGCGGGAGGGACACTCAAGGAGACCCAGTACTTC | CASSPAGGTLKETQYF
TRBJ2-1 | TRBV5-1 | TRBD2 | NA | TGCGCCAGCAGCTTCTCGAGCGGGAGCTCCTACAATGAGCAGTTCTTC | CASSFSSGSSYNEQFF
TRBJ1-3 | TRBV5-5 | TRBD1 | NA | TGTGCCAGCAGCTGGGGACAGGGGGCGCGAGGAAACACCATATATTTT | CASSWGQGARGNTIYF
TRBJ1-2 | TRBV7-8 | TRBD1 | few | TGTGCCAGCAGCCGAGACAGGGCTGGCTACACCTTC | CASSRDRAGYTF
TRBJ1-1 | TRBV5-6 | NA | NA | TGTGCCAGCACCGCCGGGGGGATAAGTATCTTGAACACTGAAGCTTTCTTT | CASTAGGISILNTEAFF
TRBJ2-3 | TRBV5-4 | NA | NA | TGTGCCAGCAGCTTGAGCGTAGCAGATACGCAGTATTTT | CASSLSVADTQYF
TRBJ2-7 | TRBV12-3/TRBV12-4 | TRBD1 | NA | TGTGCCAGCAGGCCGACAGGGTTCGACGAGCAGTACTTC | CASRPTGFDEQYF
TRBJ2-5 | TRBV12-3/TRBV12-4 | NA | NA | TGTGCCAGCACCGAGGGCTACGGAGAGACCCAGTACTTC | CASTEGYGETQYF
TRBJ1-1 | TRBV3-1/TRBV3-2 | NA | NA | TGTGCCAGCAGCCCTACAGGGAACACTGAAGCTTTCTTT | CASSPTGNTEAFF
TRBJ1-6 | TRBV7-8 | NA | NA | TGTGCCAGCAGCTTAGCGGCGGGGATTAATTCACCCCTCCACTTT | CASSLAAGINSPLHF
TRBJ2-3 | TRBV9 | NA | NA | TGTGCCAGCAGCGTTTCAGGGACTAGCACAGATACGCAGTATTTT | CASSVSGTSTDTQYF
TRBJ1-3 | TRBV9 | NA | NA | TGTGCCAGCAGCGTAGAACAGTCTGGAAACACCATATATTTT | CASSVEQSGNTIYF
TRBJ2-1 | TRBV19 | TRBD2 | NA | TGTGCCAGTAGTACCCCTGGGACTAGCGTTGTGAATGAGCAGTTCTTC | CASSTPGTSVVNEQFF
TRBJ2-1 | TRBV7-3 | TRBD2 | once | TGTGCCAGCAGCCTACTAGCGGGAGCCAGCAATGAGCAGTTCTTC | CASSLLAGASNEQFF
TRBJ1-2 | TRBV5-1 | TRBD1 | NA | TGCGCCAGCAGCTTGCGGACAGGGGCCCCCTATGGCTACACCTTC | CASSLRTGAPYGYTF
TRBJ1-2 | TRBV19 | NA | NA | TGTGCCAGTAGTATGACACCAAGCTATGGCTACACCTTC | CASSMTPSYGYTF
TRBJ2-3 | TRBV5-1 | TRBD2 | NA | TGCGCCAGCAGCTTGGGACTAGCGGCGAACACAGATACGCAGTATTTT | CASSLGLAANTDTQYF
TRBJ2-5 | TRBV15 | NA | once | TGTGCCACCAGCAGAGAGTCAGGGTCTAGGACCCAAGAGACCCAGTACTTC | CATSRESGSRTQETQYF
TRBJ2-1 | TRBV16 | TRBD2 | NA | TGTGCCAGCAGCCAATCAACACTAGCGGGGGGCTACAATGAGCAGTTCTTC | CASSQSTLAGGYNEQFF